These 2 T cell receptor beta chains came from one sample sequenced in a study of T cell responses to AZD1222 COVID-19 vaccine. Data came from immunoSEQ multiplex PCR; TCRdb stores just in-frame clones and leaves some out. The sample has 90,000 to 150,000 clones; about 90% are singletons. Here the sequenced sample was peripheral blood, taken on day 0 of AZD1222 vaccination. These receptors all come from an adult in good health.

The chain joins TRBV7-9 to TRBJ2-1; D ambiguous. V was pared by 7 bases and J by 6 bases, with 4 bases between. Germline assignment: CDR1 SEHNR and CDR2 FQNEAQ (reference sequence). The CDR3 sequence is 10 residues long. The CDR3 DNA reads TGTGCCAGCAAGGGCAATGAGCAGTTCTTC. It codes for CASKGNEQFF.

The chain uses TRBV5-1 and TRBJ1-4; the D gene is possibly TRBD1 (5 bases). The CDR3 consists of 13 residues. V shed 4 bases and J shed 9 bases, with 13 bases lying between them. Germline-derived CDR1 and CDR2 are SGHRS and YFSETQ. CDR3 in DNA: TGCGCCAGCAGCCCCACCGGGACGAAAAAACTGTTTTTT. It encodes CASSPTGTKKLFF.